The source of this T cell receptor beta chain is a study of CXCR3-negative and CXCR3-positive naive CD8 T cells. Study results and limitations: Unlike memory cells, which differed, naive CXCR3-negative and CXCR3-positive cells had similar TRBV-TRBJ usage.

Points on this clonotype: Antigen unknown.

UMI labels and 5' RACE were used to prepare the TRB cDNA libraries. TCRdb re-called the 5' RACE reads; one entry per CDR3 protein, DNA not given. The sample data list more than 45,000 distinct CDR3 sequences. The CDR3 runs 15 residues. The V gene's germline CDR1 is SQVTM and CDR2 ANQGSEA. The chain has TRBV29-1 and TRBJ2-7; checking the TCRdb D call of TRBD1 is not possible without DNA. This sequence originates from a human donor in good health. Some clones in this sample may be carry-over from other donors' samples. Sequenced material: memory CD8+ T cells from blood. The chain's CDR3 is CSVGFGTGSSYEQYF.